The T cell receptor beta chain under discussion was sequenced for a study of blood T cell repertoires in COVID-19. For the study at large: Specimens from acute and convalescent COVID-19 originated in the United States, Italy and Spain.

Methods used by the authors: Amplification from reference gene primers served as the basis for estimated nucleated cell counts. Sequencing used immunoSEQ multiplex PCR; TCRdb keeps in-frame clones, though not all of them. V and J calls and clone size are given by that table; D and trimming were obtained from the DNA. Here the sample spans about 100,000 clones, 80% to 90% being singletons. Among Cohort 3 donors, those recovered had two negative PCRs, clearance, or symptom resolution. Trimming removed 3 bases from V and 10 bases from J, with 15 bases in between. The CDR3 is made up of 14 amino acids. The germline V gene has CDR1 KGHDR and CDR2 SFDVKD.

Sequencing input: PBMCs or T cells enriched from blood (not recorded which). This TCR was recovered from a woman aged 50 to 60 who had recovered from COVID-19. The rearrangement links TRBV24-1 to TRBJ2-1; no definite D call. For the CDR3, the DNA is TGTGCCACCAGTGATCTCGATCCTACTTCCGAGCAGTTCTTC. Translating it yields CATSDLDPTSEQFF.